The 6 T cell receptor beta chains in this list originate from one sample, sequenced in a study of PD-1 blockade in mismatch repair-deficient tumors. Profiled with immunoSEQ multiplex PCR; TCRdb holds only in-frame clones, not every one. In the table there are 15,000 to 20,000 clones, about 80% of which are singletons. Source: PBMCs, taken 4 weeks after starting pembrolizumab. These receptors were obtained from an adult with mismatch repair-deficient cancer.

This clone appeared once. J is TRBJ2-1 and V is TRBV13; D perhaps matches TRBD2 (6 bases). This CDR3 region has 15 residues. Trimming took off 1 base at V and 2 bases at J, with 9 bases between the two ends. Looked up from germline, CDR1 is PRHDT and CDR2 is FYEKMQ (reference sequence). This CDR3 reads CASSLVLAAYNEQFF. CDR3 bases: TGTGCCAGCAGCTTAGTTTTAGCGGCCTACAATGAGCAGTTCTTC.

The V and J genes are TRBV27 and TRBJ1-1; 9 bases align to TRBD1. Germline CDR1 is MNHEY and CDR2 is SMNVEV (reference sequence). J lost 5 bases, V lost 2 bases, and 3 bases had no gene match. The CDR3 has 14 residues. This chain's CDR3 is CASSLHRGRTEAFF. In DNA form, the CDR3 reads TGTGCCAGCAGTTTACACAGGGGGCGTACTGAAGCTTTCTTT.

This chain links TRBV6-5 with TRBJ2-2; no reliable D call. Germline V gene sequence: CDR1 MNHEY, CDR2 SVGAGI. The CDR3 covers 14 residues. Between the trimmed V and J ends, which lost 2 bases and 6 bases, there was a span of 10 bases. The DNA of the CDR3 is TGTGCCAGCAGTTACCCCCCTTTCCCCGGGGAGCTGTTTTTT. Translating gives CASSYPPFPGELFF.

The chain carries TRBV19 and TRBJ2-7, with a tentative D call TRBD1 (5 bases). V gave up 3 bases and J gave up 2 bases, with 14 bases separating them. CDR3 length: 15 amino acids. Germline CDR1 LNHDA, CDR2 SQIVND (reference sequence). CDR3 amino acids: CASSMQGWSTYEQYF. Here the CDR3 DNA reads TGTGCCAGTAGTATGCAGGGCTGGAGTACCTACGAGCAGTACTTC.

The chain combines TRBV10-3 with TRBJ2-7, with 8 bases matching TRBD1. The CDR3 totals 14 residues. CDR1 and CDR2 from the germline V gene are ENHRY and SYGVKD. With V trimmed by 9 bases and J by 1 base, 8 bases remained unmatched. Written as DNA, the CDR3 is TGTGCCATAGCTCGGACAGGGCTTTCCTACGAGCAGTACTTC. Amino acid sequence: CAIARTGLSYEQYF.

A word on this clone: Relative to the germline gene, one junction end is altered; a read error may explain this. The rearrangement uses TRBV7-7 and TRBJ2-1; possibly TRBD2 for D (5 bases). CDR3 length: 14 residues. Germline CDR1 SSHAT, CDR2 FNYEAQ (reference sequence). The CDR3 region has the DNA TGTGCTAGCAGCTTCGGCGGGTCCTACAATGAGCAGTTCTTC. Its protein is CASSFGGSYNEQFF. Full variable domain (rest looked up from reference TRBV7-7 and TRBJ2-1): GAGVSQSPRYKVTKRGQDVTLRCDPISSHATLYWYQQALGQGPEFLTYFNYEAQPDKSGLPSDRFSAERPEGSISTLTIQRTEQRDSAMYRCASSFGGSYNEQFFGPGTRLTVL.